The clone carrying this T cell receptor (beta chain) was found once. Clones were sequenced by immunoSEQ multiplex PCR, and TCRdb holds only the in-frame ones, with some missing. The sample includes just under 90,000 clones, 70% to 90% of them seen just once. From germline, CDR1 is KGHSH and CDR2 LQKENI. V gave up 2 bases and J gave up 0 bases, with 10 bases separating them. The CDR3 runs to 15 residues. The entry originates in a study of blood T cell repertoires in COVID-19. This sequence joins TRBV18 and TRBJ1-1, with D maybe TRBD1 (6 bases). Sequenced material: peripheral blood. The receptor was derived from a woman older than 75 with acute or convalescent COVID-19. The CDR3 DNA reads TGTGCCAGCTCACCAGAAACAGGGTTGAACACTGAAGCTTTCTTT. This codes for CASSPETGLNTEAFF.